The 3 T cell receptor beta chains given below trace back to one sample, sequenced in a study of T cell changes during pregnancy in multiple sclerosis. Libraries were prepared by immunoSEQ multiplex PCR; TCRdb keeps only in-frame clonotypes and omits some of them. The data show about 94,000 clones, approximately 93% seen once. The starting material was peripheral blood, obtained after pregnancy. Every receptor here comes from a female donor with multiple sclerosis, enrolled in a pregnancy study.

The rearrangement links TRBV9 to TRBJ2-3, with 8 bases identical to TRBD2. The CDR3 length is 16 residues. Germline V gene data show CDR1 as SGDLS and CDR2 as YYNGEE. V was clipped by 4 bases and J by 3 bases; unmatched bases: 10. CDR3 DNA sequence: TGTGCCAGCAGCCCGACGGGGGGGTTTGGGACAGATACGCAGTATTTT. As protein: CASSPTGGFGTDTQYF.

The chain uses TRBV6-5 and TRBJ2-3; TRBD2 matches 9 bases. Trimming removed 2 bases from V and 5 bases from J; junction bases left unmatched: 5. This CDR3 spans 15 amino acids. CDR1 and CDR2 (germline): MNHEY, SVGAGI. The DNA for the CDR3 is TGTGCCAGCAGTTACCAGAGTAGCGGGAGAGATACGCAGTATTTT. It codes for CASSYQSSGRDTQYF.

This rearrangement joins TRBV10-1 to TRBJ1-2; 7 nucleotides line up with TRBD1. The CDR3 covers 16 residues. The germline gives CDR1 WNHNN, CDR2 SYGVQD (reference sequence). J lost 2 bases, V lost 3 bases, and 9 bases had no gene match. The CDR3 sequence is CASSDRRGQPNYGYTF. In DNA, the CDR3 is TGCGCCAGCAGTGACCGACGGGGACAGCCCAACTATGGCTACACCTTC.